Sequencing of this T cell receptor beta chain was carried out in a study of T cells in Graves' hyperthyroidism and ophthalmopathy. On the study more broadly: Blood from the periphery was taken at initial diagnosis, before any treatment.

Hyperthyroidism was newly diagnosed in patients aged 18 to 65 (duration under 2 months). The diagnostic basis comprised clinical symptoms, serum thyroxine and TRAb, thyroid ultrasound and orbital computed tomography. Using more than 7.5 ml of fresh peripheral blood, PBMCs were prepared. This CDR3 comprises 15 residues. Per the germline V gene, CDR1 is SGDLS and CDR2 is YYNGEE. The ends were cut back, 0 bases at V and 5 bases at J, with 14 bases in the middle. The investigators amplified TCR beta CDR3 regions from RNA transcripts. First-round RT-PCR of the TCR CDR3 relied on the HTBI primer set. TCRdb passed the multiplex PCR reads through MiXCR, listing each CDR3 protein once. This sample has 250,000 to 350,000 distinct CDR3 sequences, with roughly 17% found just once.

The TCR sequence derives from a man aged 25-40 years with Graves' hyperthyroidism. The V and J genes are TRBV9 and TRBJ2-5; no definite D call. The material sequenced was blood. The CDR3 DNA reads TGTGCCAGCAGCGTAGGGCGGCAGCCCCGCGAGACCCAGTACTTC. Translating gives CASSVGRQPRETQYF.